The 20 T cell receptor beta chains in this list originate from one sample, sequenced in a study of cytomegalovirus exposure and HLA in healthy donors. PCR used 60 Vbeta primers and 13 Jbeta primers. Here immunoSEQ multiplex PCR was the method, and the copy in TCRdb shows in-frame clones only, minus some. The table has 150,000 to 200,000 clones, roughly three quarters seen once; the top ten hold roughly 9.7%. Sequenced: PBMCs. The source of these receptors is a young man in good health and CMV-seropositive.

The rearrangement links TRBV4-1 to TRBJ1-6, with unresolved D. There are 18 residues in the CDR3. Trimming took 0 bases from V and 3 from J, leaving 15 bases between them. Looked up from germline, CDR1 is MGHRA and CDR2 is YSYEKL. CDR3: CASSQDVREQYYNSPLHF. In DNA, the CDR3 is TGCGCCAGCAGCCAAGATGTTAGGGAGCAGTACTATAATTCACCCCTCCACTTT.

The chain links TRBV7-9 to TRBJ1-1; D ambiguous. The CDR3 consists of 12 residues. Trimming removed 4 bases from V and 8 bases from J, with 11 bases in between. Looked up from germline, CDR1 is SEHNR and CDR2 is FQNEAQ (reference sequence). The CDR3 loop reads CASSYHLTEAFF. CDR3 in DNA: TGTGCCAGCAGCTACCATTTGACAGAAGCTTTCTTT.

The chain is built from TRBV7-9 and TRBJ2-1, with 7 bases lining up with TRBD1. Germline loops: CDR1 SEHNR, CDR2 FQNEAQ (reference sequence). J was trimmed by 7 bases and V by 4 bases; bases with no gene match: 7. This CDR3 has 14 residues. This CDR3 reads CASSSFGTANEQFF. The CDR3 DNA follows: TGTGCCAGCAGCTCCTTCGGGACAGCAAATGAGCAGTTCTTC.

On this clone: A junction end diverges from the germline sequence, so it may reflect a read error. This rearrangement joins TRBV2 to TRBJ2-1; D might be TRBD2 (5 bases). Looked up from germline, CDR1 is SNHLY and CDR2 is FYNNEI. This CDR3 has 15 residues. The CDR3 reads CASSEDSPSYNEQLF. The CDR3 region has the DNA TGTGCCAGCAGTGAGGACTCCCCCTCCTACAATGAGCAGCTCTTC.

The J gene is TRBJ2-2, the V gene TRBV5-1, with 8 bases aligning to TRBD1. Germline CDR1 and CDR2: SGHRS and YFSETQ. The CDR3 covers 15 residues. With 4 bases clipped from V and 4 bases from J, the junction kept 6 bases outside the gene matches. The CDR3 region is CASSRNGQGTGELFF. CDR3 bases: TGCGCCAGCAGCCGAAACGGACAGGGCACCGGGGAGCTGTTTTTT.

The chain couples TRBV27 to TRBJ1-1, with 11 bases fitting TRBD1. This CDR3 is built from 17 residues. V was clipped by 1 base and J by 4 bases; unmatched bases: 8. Germline V lookup: CDR1 MNHEY, CDR2 SMNVEV (reference sequence). CDR3 sequence: CASSLYSPGQGVTEAFF. The CDR3 DNA follows: TGTGCCAGCAGTTTATATTCACCGGGACAGGGGGTCACTGAAGCTTTCTTT.

V is TRBV7-3 and J is TRBJ2-2, with 8 positions matching TRBD2. V shed 5 bases and J 4 bases; nucleotides not matched to a gene: 3. Germline V gene lookup returns CDR1 SGHTA and CDR2 FQGTGA. This CDR3 is 14 amino acids long. The CDR3 DNA reads as TGTGCCAGCAGCAACGGGGGGGCCACCGGGGAGCTGTTTTTT. It translates to CASSNGGATGELFF.

This chain links TRBV30 with TRBJ1-1; TRBD1 matches at 9 bases. Germline values: CDR1 GTSNPN, CDR2 SVGIG (reference sequence). V trimming: 5 bases; J trimming: 1 base; junction bases outside the gene matches: 2. CDR3 length equals 13 residues. The CDR3 is CAWGTGRNTEAFF. DNA for the CDR3: TGTGCCTGGGGGACAGGGCGGAACACTGAAGCTTTCTTT.

The table lists this clone with a few counts. The CDR3 here is CASSLRTGNEKLFF. CDR3 DNA: TGTGCCAGCAGCTTACGGACAGGCAATGAAAAACTGTTTTTT. The rearrangement uses TRBV7-9 and TRBJ1-4, with 7 bases aligning to TRBD1. Germline CDR1 is SEHNR and CDR2 is FQNEAQ (reference sequence). V was pared by 2 bases and J by 5 bases, with 2 bases of the junction left unmatched. CDR3 size: 14 residues.

This clone was detected a few times. The chain joins TRBV7-9 to TRBJ1-2, with TRBD1 as a possible D gene (5 bases). CDR3 length equals 12 residues. V lost 4 bases and J 7 bases, leaving 10 bases between the germline ends. Germline lookup yields CDR1 SEHNR and CDR2 FQNEAQ (reference sequence). CDR3 DNA sequence: TGTGCCAGCAGCTCGGGGGGTGTTGGCTACACCTTC. Translation: CASSSGGVGYTF. Full variable domain (outside the CDR3, taken from reference TRBV7-9 and TRBJ1-2): DTGVSQNPRHKITKRGQNVTFRCDPISEHNRLYWYRQTLGQGPEFLTYFQNEAQLEKSRLLSDRFSAERPKGSFSTLEIQRTEQGDSAMYLCASSSGGVGYTFGSGTRLTVV.

As for this clone: Other DNA sequences from this sample encode an identical CDR3 as well. The CDR3 protein is CASSATRETQYF. The DNA of the CDR3 is TGTGCCAGCAGTGCGACTAGGGAGACCCAGTACTTC. The V and J genes are TRBV27 and TRBJ2-5; D possibly corresponds to TRBD2 (6 bases). Deletions cut 5 bases from V and 5 bases from J, with 9 bases between. This CDR3 contains 12 residues. From germline, CDR1 is MNHEY and CDR2 SMNVEV (reference sequence).

The V call is TRBV4-1, the J call TRBJ1-6; 7 bases map to TRBD1. Unmatched junction bases numbered 14, after V lost 1 base and J lost 5 bases. This CDR3 is 19 amino acids long. Germline loops: CDR1 MGHRA, CDR2 YSYEKL. The CDR3 loop reads CASSQVEGQGGKNNSPLHF. The CDR3 coding sequence is TGCGCCAGCAGCCAAGTTGAAGGCCAGGGGGGCAAGAATAATTCACCCCTCCACTTT.

The genes are TRBV25-1 and TRBJ2-7, with TRBD2 as a possible D gene (5 bases). V shed 8 bases and J shed 6 bases, with 14 bases lying between them. This CDR3 is 12 amino acids long. Germline V gives CDR1 MGHDK, CDR2 SYGVNS. The CDR3 sequence is CASREETAEQYF. CDR3 nucleotides: TGTGCCAGCCGGGAAGAAACGGCCGAGCAGTACTTC.

This clone was seen a handful of times. The chain is built from TRBV19 and TRBJ2-1; 14 bases line up with TRBD2. The CDR3 spans 20 residues. The junction had 13 bases not matched to a gene; V was cut back by 6 bases and J by 0 bases. Looked up from germline, CDR1 is LNHDA and CDR2 is SQIVND (reference sequence). CDR3 nucleotides: TGTGCCAGTAGCGGTCCTAGGGGGACTAGCGGGAGCCCCTCCTACAATGAGCAGTTCTTC. It yields the protein CASSGPRGTSGSPSYNEQFF.

The rearrangement joins TRBV28 to TRBJ2-7; tentative D call: TRBD1 (5 bases). Looked up from germline, CDR1 is MDHEN and CDR2 is SYDVKM. The CDR3 runs to 14 residues. Between the trimmed V and J ends, which lost 3 bases and 5 bases, there was a span of 14 bases. CDR3 nucleotides: TGTGCCAGCAGTTTTGTGGGGCGCATCAACGAGCAGTACTTC. Translating it yields CASSFVGRINEQYF.

The chain recombines TRBV11-3 with TRBJ2-2; 12 bases map to TRBD2. CDR1 is SGHNT and CDR2 is YENEEA in the germline V gene. The CDR3 is 15 amino acids. Unmatched junction bases numbered 8, after V lost 9 bases and J lost 6 bases. The CDR3 DNA sequence: TGTGCCAGTACCGGGACTAGCGGGCGGGCCGGGGAGCTGTTTTTT. This sequence encodes CASTGTSGRAGELFF. Looking up the rest from reference TRBV11-3 and TRBJ2-2 gives the full variable domain: EAGVVQSPRYKIIEKKQPVAFWCNPISGHNTLYWYLQNLGQGPELLIRYENEEAVDDSQLPKDRFSAERLKGVDSTLKIQPAELGDSAVYLCASTGTSGRAGELFFGEGSRLTVL.

The chain combines TRBV10-1 with TRBJ2-1; no clear D. CDR1 is WNHNN and CDR2 is SYGVQD in the germline V gene (reference sequence). Trimming removed 5 bases at V and 4 bases at J, with 12 bases between. This CDR3 comprises 14 residues. The CDR3 is CASSPFEEYNEQFF. CDR3 coding DNA: TGCGCCAGCAGTCCCTTTGAGGAGTACAATGAGCAGTTCTTC.

The V and J genes are TRBV5-4 and TRBJ1-1, with D tentatively TRBD1 (5 bases). Germline V CDR1 and CDR2: SGHNT, YYREEE (reference sequence). CDR3 length equals 14 residues. V gave up 9 bases and J gave up 6 bases, with 21 bases separating them. The DNA of the CDR3 is TGTGCCACCGAACCTGGGGGGTTGGCCTCTGAAGCTTTCTTT. This gives the protein CATEPGGLASEAFF.

The V gene is TRBV6-4, the J gene TRBJ2-2; 8 bases align to TRBD1. V lost 11 bases to trimming and J lost 1 base; unmatched junction nucleotides: 3. The CDR3 contains 13 residues. The germline gives CDR1 MRHNA, CDR2 SNTAGT. CDR3 amino acids: CAFGTGNTGELFF. The CDR3 DNA is TGTGCCTTTGGGACAGGGAACACCGGGGAGCTGTTTTTT.

This clone was counted once. The chain uses TRBV4-3 and TRBJ1-6; 9 bases align to TRBD1. CDR3 length equals 17 residues. With V trimmed by 1 base and J by 7 bases, 8 bases remained unmatched. Germline CDR1 LGHNA, CDR2 YSLEER. CDR3 residues: CASSQVLGQGSNSPLHF. CDR3 DNA sequence: TGCGCCAGCAGCCAAGTCTTAGGACAGGGGAGCAATTCACCCCTCCACTTT.